The clone carrying this T cell receptor beta chain was seen a handful of times. Its antigen is currently unknown. 13 Jbeta primers and 60 Vbeta primers were used for the PCR. Some clones are missing from TCRdb's copy, which holds only in-frame ones; the method was immunoSEQ multiplex PCR. The sample carries over 45,000 clones, approximately 83% recorded once. Trimming took 0 bases from V and 0 from J, leaving 7 bases between them. The CDR3 runs 14 residues. Per the germline V gene, CDR1 is SGHDT and CDR2 is YYEEEE. This sample is part of a study of cytomegalovirus exposure and HLA in healthy donors. Overall study findings and caveats: Across donors, most TCRs were seen rarely, yet some public ones were widespread. TCR beta sequences reportedly predicted most subjects' HLA-A and HLA-B alleles accurately.

The sample comprised PBMCs. The receptor's source is a man aged 30 to 45 in good health and CMV-seronegative. The J gene is TRBJ2-7, the V gene TRBV5-6; D gene uncertain. CDR3 residues: CASSLDRSSYEQYF. The DNA for the CDR3 is TGTGCCAGCAGCTTGGACCGGAGCTCCTACGAGCAGTACTTC.